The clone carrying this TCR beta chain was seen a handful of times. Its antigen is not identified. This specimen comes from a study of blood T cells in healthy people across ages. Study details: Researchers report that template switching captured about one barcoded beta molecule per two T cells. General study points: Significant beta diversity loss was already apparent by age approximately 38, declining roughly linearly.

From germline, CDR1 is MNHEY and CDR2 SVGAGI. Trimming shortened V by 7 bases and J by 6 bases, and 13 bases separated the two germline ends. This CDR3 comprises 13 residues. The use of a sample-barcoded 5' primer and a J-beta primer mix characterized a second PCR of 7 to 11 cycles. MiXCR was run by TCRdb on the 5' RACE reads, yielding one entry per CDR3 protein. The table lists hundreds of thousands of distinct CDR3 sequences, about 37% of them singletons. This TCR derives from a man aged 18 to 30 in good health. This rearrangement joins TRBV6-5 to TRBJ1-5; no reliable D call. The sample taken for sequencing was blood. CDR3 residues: CASTTAFGQPQHF. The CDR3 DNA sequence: TGTGCCAGCACCACGGCTTTTGGTCAGCCCCAGCATTTT.